This T cell receptor beta chain was documented in a study of shared clonotypes between healthy human individuals. Study background: Donors had three CD4 naive, three CD4 memory, two CD8 naive and one CD8 memory plate apiece. Overall study findings and caveats: Naive CD4 clonotype sharing across a handful of donors was approximately 5%.

The donors, all of them Caucasian adults, lived in Nashville, Tennessee. Naive CD45RA+ and memory CD45RA-negative subsets were split from CD4+ cells. Using immunoSEQ multiplex PCR, the repertoire was profiled, and TCRdb retains in-frame clones only, with some absent. The data hold more than 2,000,000 clones, with 80% to 95% observed a single time. This clone occurred once. Its antigen is not known. This CDR3 is also generated by other DNA sequences in the sample. The CDR3 is made up of 10 amino acids. Germline V gene sequence: CDR1 KGHSH, CDR2 LQKENI. Trimming pared 6 bases from V and 5 bases from J, leaving 4 bases between.

The sequence was obtained from a young man in good health. Some clones in this sample may be carry-over from other donors' samples. The sequenced sample was naive CD4+ T cells from PBMCs. Subset defined: CD45RA+ positively selected. V and J are TRBV18 and TRBJ2-5; D is undetermined. The CDR3 sequence: CASSQETQYF. CDR3 nucleotides: TGTGCCAGCTCCCAGGAGACCCAGTACTTC.